This T cell receptor beta chain was obtained from a study of OX40 agonist ivuxolimab in advanced cancers. Data came from immunoSEQ multiplex PCR; TCRdb stores just in-frame clones and leaves some out. The repertoire holds about 83,000 clones, with around 84% as singletons. The germline V gene encodes CDR1 SGHRS and CDR2 YFSETQ. This CDR3 has 18 amino acids. The V and J ends lost 3 bases and 3 bases, in that order; junction bases with no gene match: 13. V gene TRBV5-1 combines with J gene TRBJ1-4, with 8 bases matching TRBD1. This specimen was CD4+ or CD8+ T cells sorted from blood, taken in a trial of the OX40 agonist ivuxolimab. This clonotype was obtained from an adult with an advanced solid tumor such as melanoma, head and neck, liver or kidney cancer. The CDR3 DNA reads TGCGCCAGCAGCTCGGGCACAGGGGGATTGGTGGCTAATGAAAAACTGTTTTTT. This codes for CASSSGTGGLVANEKLFF.